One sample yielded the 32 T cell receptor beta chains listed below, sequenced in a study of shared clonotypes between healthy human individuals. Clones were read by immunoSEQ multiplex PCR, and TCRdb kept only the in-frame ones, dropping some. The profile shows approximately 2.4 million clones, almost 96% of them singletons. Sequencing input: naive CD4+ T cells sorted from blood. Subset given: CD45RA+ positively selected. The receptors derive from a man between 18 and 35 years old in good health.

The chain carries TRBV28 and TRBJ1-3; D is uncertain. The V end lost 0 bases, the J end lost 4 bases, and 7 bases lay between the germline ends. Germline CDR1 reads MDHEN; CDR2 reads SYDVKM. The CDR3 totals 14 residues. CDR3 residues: CASSLWELGNTIYF. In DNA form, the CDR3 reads TGTGCCAGCAGTTTATGGGAATTGGGAAACACCATATATTTT.

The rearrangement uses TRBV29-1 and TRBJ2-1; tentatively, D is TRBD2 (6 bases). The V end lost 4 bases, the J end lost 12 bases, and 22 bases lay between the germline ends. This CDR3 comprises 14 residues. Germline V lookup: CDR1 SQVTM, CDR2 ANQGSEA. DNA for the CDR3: TGCAGCGTTGCCATAAGCGGGCGGGAATTAGGGCAGTTCTTC. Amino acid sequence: CSVAISGRELGQFF.

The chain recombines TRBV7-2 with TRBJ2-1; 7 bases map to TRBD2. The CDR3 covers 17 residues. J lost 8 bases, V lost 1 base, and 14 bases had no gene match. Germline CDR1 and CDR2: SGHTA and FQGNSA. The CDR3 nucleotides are TGTGCCAGCAGCTTAGTGCCTAGCGGCACGACATGGGATGAGCAGTTCTTC. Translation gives CASSLVPSGTTWDEQFF.

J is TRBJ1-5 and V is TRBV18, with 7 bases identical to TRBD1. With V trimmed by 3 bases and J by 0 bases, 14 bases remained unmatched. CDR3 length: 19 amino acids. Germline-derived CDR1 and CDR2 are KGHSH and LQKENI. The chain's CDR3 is CASSPYRGGPENSNQPQHF. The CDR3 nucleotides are TGTGCCAGCTCACCGTACAGGGGCGGGCCGGAGAATAGCAATCAGCCCCAGCATTTT.

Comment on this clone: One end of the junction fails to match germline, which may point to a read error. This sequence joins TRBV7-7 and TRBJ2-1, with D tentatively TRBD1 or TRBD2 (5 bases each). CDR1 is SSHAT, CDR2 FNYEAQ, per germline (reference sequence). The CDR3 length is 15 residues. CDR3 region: CASSSGTSSSNEQFF. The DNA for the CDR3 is TGTGCTAGCAGCTCCGGGACCTCCTCTTCCAATGAGCAGTTCTTC. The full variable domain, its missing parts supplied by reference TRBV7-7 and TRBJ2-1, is GAGVSQSPRYKVTKRGQDVTLRCDPISSHATLYWYQQALGQGPEFLTYFNYEAQPDKSGLPSDRFSAERPEGSISTLTIQRTEQRDSAMYRCASSSGTSSSNEQFFGPGTRLTVL.

CDR3 coding DNA: TGTGCCAGCAGTCCCCGGGACAGGTCAGGAAAACTGTTTTTT. This encodes CASSPRDRSGKLFF. The chain carries TRBV6-5 and TRBJ1-4, with 8 nucleotides matching TRBD1. The CDR3 is 14 amino acids. The V gene end was trimmed by 5 bases and the J gene end by 10 bases; junction bases not matched to a gene: 9. Germline CDR1 and CDR2: MNHEY and SVGAGI.

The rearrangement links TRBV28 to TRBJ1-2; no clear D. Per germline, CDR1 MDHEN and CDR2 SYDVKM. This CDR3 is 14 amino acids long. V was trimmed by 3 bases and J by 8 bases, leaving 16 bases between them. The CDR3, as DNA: TGTGCCAGCAGTTTTCTGGGCAGCGGGAGGGGCTACACCTTC. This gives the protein CASSFLGSGRGYTF.

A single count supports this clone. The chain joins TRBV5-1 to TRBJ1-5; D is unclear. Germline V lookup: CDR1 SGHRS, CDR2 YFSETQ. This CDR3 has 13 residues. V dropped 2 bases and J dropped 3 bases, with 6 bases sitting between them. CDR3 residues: CASSFGDNQPQHF. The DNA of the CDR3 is TGCGCCAGCAGCTTCGGGGACAATCAGCCCCAGCATTTT. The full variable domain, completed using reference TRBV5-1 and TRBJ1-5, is KAGVTQTPRYLIKTRGQQVTLSCSPISGHRSVSWYQQTPGQGLQFLFEYFSETQRNKGNFPGRFSGRQFSNSRSEMNVSTLELGDSALYLCASSFGDNQPQHFGDGTRLSIL.

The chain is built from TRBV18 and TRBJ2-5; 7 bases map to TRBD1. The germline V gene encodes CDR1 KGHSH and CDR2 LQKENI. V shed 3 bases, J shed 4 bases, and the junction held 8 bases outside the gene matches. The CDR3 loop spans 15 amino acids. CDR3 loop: CASSPIQGLGETQYF. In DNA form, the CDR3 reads TGTGCCAGCTCACCGATACAGGGGTTGGGAGAGACCCAGTACTTC.

The CDR3 DNA follows: TGTGCCAGCAGTCCCTGGACGGGGGCCCACAATGAGCAGTTCTTC. Translating it yields CASSPWTGAHNEQFF. The chain employs TRBV27 and TRBJ2-1; perhaps D is TRBD1 or TRBD2 (6 bases each). Germline CDR1 MNHEY, CDR2 SMNVEV (reference sequence). Trimming removed 5 bases at V and 5 bases at J, with 16 bases between. CDR3 length: 15 residues.

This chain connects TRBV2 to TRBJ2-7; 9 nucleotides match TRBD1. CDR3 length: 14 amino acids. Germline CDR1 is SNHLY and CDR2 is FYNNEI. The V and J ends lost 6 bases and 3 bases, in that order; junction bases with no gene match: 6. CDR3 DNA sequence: TGTGCCAGCAGAGGGACAGGGCAGAGCTACGAGCAGTACTTC. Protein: CASRGTGQSYEQYF. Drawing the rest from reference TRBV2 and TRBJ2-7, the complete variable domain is EPEVTQTPSHQVTQMGQEVILRCVPISNHLYFYWYRQILGQKVEFLVSFYNNEISEKSEIFDDQFSVERPDGSNFTLKIRSTKLEDSAMYFCASRGTGQSYEQYFGPGTRLTVT.

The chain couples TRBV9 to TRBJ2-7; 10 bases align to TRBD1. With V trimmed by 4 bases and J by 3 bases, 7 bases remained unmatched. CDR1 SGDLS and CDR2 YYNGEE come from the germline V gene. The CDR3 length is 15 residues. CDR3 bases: TGTGCCAGCAGCACAGGGGACAGGGGCCGCTACGAGCAGTACTTC. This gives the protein CASSTGDRGRYEQYF.

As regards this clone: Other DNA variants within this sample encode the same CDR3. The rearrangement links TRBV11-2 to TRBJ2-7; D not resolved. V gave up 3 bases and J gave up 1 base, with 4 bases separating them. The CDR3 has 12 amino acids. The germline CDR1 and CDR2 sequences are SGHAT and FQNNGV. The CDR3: CASSLDSYEQYF. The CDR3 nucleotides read TGTGCCAGCAGCTTGGATTCCTACGAGCAGTACTTC. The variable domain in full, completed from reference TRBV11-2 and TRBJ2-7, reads EAGVAQSPRYKIIEKRQSVAFWCNPISGHATLYWYQQILGQGPKLLIQFQNNGVVDDSQLPKDRFSAERLKGVDSTLKIQPAKLEDSAVYLCASSLDSYEQYFGPGTRLTVT.

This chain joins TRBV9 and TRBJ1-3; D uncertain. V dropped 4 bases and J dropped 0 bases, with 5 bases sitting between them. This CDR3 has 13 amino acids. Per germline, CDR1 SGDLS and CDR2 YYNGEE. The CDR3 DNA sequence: TGTGCCAGCAGCCCGGACTCTGGAAACACCATATATTTT. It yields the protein CASSPDSGNTIYF.

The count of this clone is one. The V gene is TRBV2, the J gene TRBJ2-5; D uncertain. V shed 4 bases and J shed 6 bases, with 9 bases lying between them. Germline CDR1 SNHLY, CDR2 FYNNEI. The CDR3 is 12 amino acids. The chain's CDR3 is CASSANTQTQYF. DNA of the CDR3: TGTGCCAGCAGTGCCAATACGCAGACCCAGTACTTC.

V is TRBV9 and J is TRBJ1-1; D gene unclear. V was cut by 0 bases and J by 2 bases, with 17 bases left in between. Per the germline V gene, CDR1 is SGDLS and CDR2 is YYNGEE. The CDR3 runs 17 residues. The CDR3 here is CASSVAASLGKNTEAFF. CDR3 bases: TGTGCCAGCAGCGTAGCGGCATCCCTAGGAAAAAACACTGAAGCTTTCTTT.

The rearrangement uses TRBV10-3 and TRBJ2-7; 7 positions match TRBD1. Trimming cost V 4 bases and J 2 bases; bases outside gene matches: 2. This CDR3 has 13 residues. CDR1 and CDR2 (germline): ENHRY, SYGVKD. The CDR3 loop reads CAISGDSTYEQYF. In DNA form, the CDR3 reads TGTGCCATCAGTGGGGACAGCACCTACGAGCAGTACTTC.

The DNA of the CDR3 is TGTGCCAGCAGTTTGTTGGGGGGCGCTTACACCTTC. Translating gives CASSLLGGAYTF. The chain has TRBV28 and TRBJ1-2, with a possible D match to TRBD1 (6 bases). The CDR3 contains 12 residues. V gave up 3 bases and J gave up 11 bases, with 13 bases separating them. Germline CDR1 MDHEN, CDR2 SYDVKM.

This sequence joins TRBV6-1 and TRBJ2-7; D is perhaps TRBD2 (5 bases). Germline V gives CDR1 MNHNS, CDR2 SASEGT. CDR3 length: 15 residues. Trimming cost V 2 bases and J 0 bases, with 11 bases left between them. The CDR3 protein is CASSESSGSSYEQYF. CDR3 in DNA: TGTGCCAGCAGTGAATCGAGCGGCAGCTCCTACGAGCAGTACTTC.

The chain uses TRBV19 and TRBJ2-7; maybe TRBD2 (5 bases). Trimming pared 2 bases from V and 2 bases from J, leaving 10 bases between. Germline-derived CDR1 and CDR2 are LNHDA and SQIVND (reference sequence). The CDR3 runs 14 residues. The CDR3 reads CASSILGLPYEQYF. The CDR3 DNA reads TGTGCCAGTAGTATACTTGGACTTCCCTACGAGCAGTACTTC.

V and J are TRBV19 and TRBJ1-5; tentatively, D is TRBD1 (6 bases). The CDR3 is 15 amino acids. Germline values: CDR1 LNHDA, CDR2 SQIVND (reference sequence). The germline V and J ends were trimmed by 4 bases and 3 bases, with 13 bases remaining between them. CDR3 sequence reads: CASSTADRPNQPQHF. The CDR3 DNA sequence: TGTGCCAGTAGTACCGCCGACAGGCCCAATCAGCCCCAGCATTTT.

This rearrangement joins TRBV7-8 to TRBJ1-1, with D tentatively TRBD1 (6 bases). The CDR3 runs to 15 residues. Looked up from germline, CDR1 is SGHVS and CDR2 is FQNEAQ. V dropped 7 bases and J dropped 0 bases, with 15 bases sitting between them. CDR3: CASTEQGHLNTEAFF. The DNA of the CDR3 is TGTGCCAGCACCGAACAGGGACATCTGAACACTGAAGCTTTCTTT.

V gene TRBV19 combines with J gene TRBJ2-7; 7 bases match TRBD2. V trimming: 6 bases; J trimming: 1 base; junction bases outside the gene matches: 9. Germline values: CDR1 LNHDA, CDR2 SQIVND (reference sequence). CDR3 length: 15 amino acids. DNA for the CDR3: TGTGCCAGTAGGTATCGGGGGGAGTTATCCTACGAGCAGTACTTC. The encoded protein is CASRYRGELSYEQYF.

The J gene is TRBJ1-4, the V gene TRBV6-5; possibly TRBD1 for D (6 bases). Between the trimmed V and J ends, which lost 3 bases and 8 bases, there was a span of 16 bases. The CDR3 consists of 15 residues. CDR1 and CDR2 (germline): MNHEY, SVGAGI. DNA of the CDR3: TGTGCCAGCAGTTATTCGAGGGGGAAAGGGGAAAAACTGTTTTTT. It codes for CASSYSRGKGEKLFF.

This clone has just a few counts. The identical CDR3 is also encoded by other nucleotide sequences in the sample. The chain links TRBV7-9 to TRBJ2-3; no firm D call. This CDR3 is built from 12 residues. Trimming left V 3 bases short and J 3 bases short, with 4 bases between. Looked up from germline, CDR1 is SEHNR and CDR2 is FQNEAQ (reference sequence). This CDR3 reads CASSLGTDTQYF. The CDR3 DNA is TGTGCCAGCAGCTTGGGGACAGATACGCAGTATTTT.

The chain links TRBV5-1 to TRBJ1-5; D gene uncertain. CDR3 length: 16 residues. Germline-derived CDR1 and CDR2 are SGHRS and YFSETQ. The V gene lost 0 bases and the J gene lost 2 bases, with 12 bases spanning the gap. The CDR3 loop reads CASSLGESLGNQPQHF. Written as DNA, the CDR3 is TGCGCCAGCAGCTTGGGAGAATCCCTAGGCAATCAGCCCCAGCATTTT.

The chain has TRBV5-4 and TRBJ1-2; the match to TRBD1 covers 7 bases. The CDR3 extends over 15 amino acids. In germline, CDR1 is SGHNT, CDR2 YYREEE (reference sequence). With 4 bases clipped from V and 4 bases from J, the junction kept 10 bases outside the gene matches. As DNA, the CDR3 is TGTGCCAGCAGCCGAGGGACAGACTTTTTCTATGGCTACACCTTC. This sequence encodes CASSRGTDFFYGYTF.

DNA for the CDR3: TGTGCCAGCAGCCAAGGACAGGGGGCAAAAAATTCACCCCTCCACTTT. Encoded protein: CASSQGQGAKNSPLHF. V is TRBV5-4 and J is TRBJ1-6; 11 bases line up with TRBD1. The V and J ends lost 4 bases and 7 bases, in that order; junction bases with no gene match: 7. Germline loops: CDR1 SGHNT, CDR2 YYREEE (reference sequence). The CDR3 length is 16 residues.

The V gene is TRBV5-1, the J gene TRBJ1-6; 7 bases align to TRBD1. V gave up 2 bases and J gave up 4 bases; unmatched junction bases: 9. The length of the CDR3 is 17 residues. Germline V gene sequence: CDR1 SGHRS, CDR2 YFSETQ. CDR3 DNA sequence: TGCGCCAGCAGCTTATCGGGACAGCCCGTATATAATTCACCCCTCCACTTT. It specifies CASSLSGQPVYNSPLHF.

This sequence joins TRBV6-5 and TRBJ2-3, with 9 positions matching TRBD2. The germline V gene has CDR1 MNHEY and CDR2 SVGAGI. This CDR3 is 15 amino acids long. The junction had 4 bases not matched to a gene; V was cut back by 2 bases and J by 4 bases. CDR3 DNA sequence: TGTGCCAGCAGTTACGCGGGGGGGCTTTCAGATACGCAGTATTTT. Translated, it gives CASSYAGGLSDTQYF.

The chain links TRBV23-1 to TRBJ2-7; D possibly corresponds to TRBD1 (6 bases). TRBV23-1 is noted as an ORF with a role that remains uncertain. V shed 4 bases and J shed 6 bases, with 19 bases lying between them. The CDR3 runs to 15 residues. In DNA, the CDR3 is TGCGCCAGCAGTCGCAGTCAGGGGTCGCAGATCGAGCAGTACTTC. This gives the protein CASSRSQGSQIEQYF.

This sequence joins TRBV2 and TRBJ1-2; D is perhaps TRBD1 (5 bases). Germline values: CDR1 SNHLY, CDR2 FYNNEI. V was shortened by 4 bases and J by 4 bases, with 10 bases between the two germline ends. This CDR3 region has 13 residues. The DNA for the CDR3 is TGTGCCAGCAGTGGACAGTACTCCTATGGCTACACCTTC. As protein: CASSGQYSYGYTF.